The entry below gives a single T cell receptor (beta chain) sequence along with its context. What it binds is unknown. The entry originates in a study of T-cell memory formation after mild COVID-19. Study overall: TCR clustering was largely donor specific.

In TCRdb, the 5' RACE reads were re-called with MiXCR into one record per CDR3 protein. The table shows roughly 400,000 distinct CDR3 sequences, with 20% to 25% occurring only once. The CDR3 has 15 amino acids. The V and J ends lost 6 bases and 7 bases, in that order; junction bases with no gene match: 8. CDR1 is MNHEY, CDR2 SVGEGT, per germline. Study-level points and caveats: The CD4+ clones that contracted clustered mainly within CM and EM, and the CD8+ clones concentrated in EMRA. Still unconfirmed is whether the second-wave clones peaking on day 37 recognized SARS-CoV-2.

The gene calls are TRBV6-2 or TRBV6-3 and TRBJ2-7; 14 bases agree with TRBD2. The sequencing sample was made of PBMCs or a T cell subset sorted from them (not recorded which). The clonotype originates from an adult woman who had mild COVID-19 (a few samples of this study predate the infection). Cell type and time point are not known. CDR3 residues: CASRALGTSGREQYF. The CDR3 nucleotides are TGTGCCAGCAGGGCGCTCGGGACTAGCGGGAGAGAGCAGTACTTC.